These 6 T cell receptor beta chains share one sample of origin, sequenced in a study of PD-L1 blockade in urothelial cancer. The table came from immunoSEQ multiplex PCR; TCRdb's copy has only in-frame clones and leaves some out. The sample has approximately 44,000 clones, about 90% seen once; the top ten hold about 6.8%. The time point: peripheral blood 6 weeks after treatment start. This material consisted of PBMCs, taken around atezolizumab (anti-PD-L1) treatment. The receptors derive from a man between 65 and 85 years old with urothelial cancer.

The chain's CDR3 is CASRADRGSNQPQHF. In DNA, the CDR3 is TGTGCCAGCAGGGCGGACAGGGGAAGCAATCAGCCCCAGCATTTT. The chain uses TRBV6-1 and TRBJ1-5; 9 positions agree with TRBD1. This CDR3 has 15 amino acids. Losses at the gene ends were 6 bases for V and 1 base for J; bases not matched to a gene: 4. CDR1 and CDR2 from the germline V gene are MNHNS and SASEGT.

The J gene is TRBJ2-1, the V gene TRBV7-6; 9 positions match TRBD2. J lost 10 bases, V lost 9 bases, and 4 bases had no gene match. CDR1 is SGHVS, CDR2 FNYEAQ, per germline. The CDR3 is 11 amino acids. CDR3 coding DNA: TGTGCCAGGCGCGGGGGGGGAGAGCAGTTCTTC. It codes for CARRGGGEQFF. Full variable domain (outside the CDR3, taken from reference TRBV7-6 and TRBJ2-1): GAGVSQSPRYKVTKRGQDVALRCDPISGHVSLYWYRQALGQGPEFLTYFNYEAQQDKSGLPNDRFSAERPEGSISTLTIQRTEQRDSAMYRCARRGGGEQFFGPGTRLTVL.

The chain's CDR3 is CASSVAQEVYEQYF. CDR3 in DNA: TGTGCCAGCAGCGTAGCTCAGGAGGTTTACGAGCAGTACTTC. The V call is TRBV9, the J call TRBJ2-7; tentatively, D is TRBD2 (5 bases). Trimming cost V 0 bases and J 4 bases, with 11 bases left between them. The CDR3 length is 14 residues. In germline, CDR1 is SGDLS, CDR2 YYNGEE.

The rearrangement uses TRBV15 and TRBJ1-1; 7 bases are a match to TRBD1. This CDR3 is 15 amino acids long. Germline CDR1 and CDR2: LNHNV and YYDKDF (reference sequence). V lost 4 bases and J lost 1; bases outside the gene matches: 6. CDR3 sequence: CATSTRQGRNTEAFF. CDR3 bases: TGTGCCACCAGCACTCGACAGGGCCGGAACACTGAAGCTTTCTTT.

The genes are TRBV7-9 and TRBJ2-2, with unresolved D. The CDR3 extends over 14 amino acids. Trimming removed 8 bases at V and 4 bases at J, with 14 bases between. Germline values: CDR1 SEHNR, CDR2 FQNEAQ (reference sequence). Here the CDR3 reads CASRIPDITGELFF. CDR3 nucleotide sequence: TGTGCCAGCCGTATTCCAGACATCACCGGGGAGCTGTTTTTT.

The rearrangement joins TRBV5-1 to TRBJ2-5, with 9 bases identical to TRBD1. Germline CDR1 is SGHRS and CDR2 is YFSETQ. Trimming took 3 bases from V and 5 from J; bases not matched to a gene: 5. CDR3 length: 14 residues. The CDR3 bases are TGCGCCAGCAGCTCCACAGGGGGCGATGAGACCCAGTACTTC. It is translated as CASSSTGGDETQYF.